This T cell receptor (beta chain) was documented in a study of T cell repertoires in cytomegalovirus infection. On the study more broadly: Indicated by public TCR beta signatures were CMV infection and matching HLA type. General study points: Frequencies of public TCR beta families were cumulated, and this identified carriers of CMV plus the relevant HLA.

Of note for this clonotype: No antigen is known for it.

CDR3 length: 18 amino acids. The junction had 12 bases not matched to a gene; V was cut back by 0 bases and J by 3 bases. Germline CDR1 MGHRA, CDR2 YSYEKL. Each CDR3 protein gets one entry after TCRdb re-called the reads with MiXCR. The sample shows about 330,000 distinct CDR3 sequences, just under 35% of them seen only once. This receptor was identified in a human donor in good health (CMV status not recorded). Some clones in this sample may be carry-over from other donors' samples. V is TRBV4-1 and J is TRBJ2-7; TRBD2 aligns across 9 bases. Here the sequenced sample was cultured PBMCs, taken from culture after CMV antigen stimulation. The CDR3 nucleotides are TGCGCCAGCAGCCAAGAGGTGCCTAGCGGGACACTCTTCTACGAGCAGTACTTC. Translated, it gives CASSQEVPSGTLFYEQYF.